The T cell receptor beta chain described here comes from a study of shared clonotypes between healthy human individuals (dated by TCRdb to the early 2020s). Context from the whole study: The cohort included a few men and a couple of women between 18 and 49 years of age. For each donor, three plates each were used for CD4 naive and CD4 memory, two plates were used for CD8 naive, and one plate was used for CD8 memory. To estimate repertoire size and how much clonotype sharing occurs between individuals, the study deeply sequenced the blood TCR repertoires of five healthy adults. To increase sequencing depth and limit assay-specific biases, TCR repertoire library preparation and sequencing were carried out by different laboratories using diverse techniques. Each donor's leukapheresis produced roughly between roughly 0.85 and 9.5 billion PBMCs. The research as a whole found: Pairwise subsampling led to the expectation that sequencing depth would affect the degree of clonotype sharing among donors. Naive subsets generally had larger estimated clonotype richness than memory subsets. Even with the large sequencing depth, rarefaction of the sorted-subset datasets indicated that sequencing was incomplete. Because the study included a small number of donors, the genetic and exposure-history diversity represented was limited. When several donors were compared, the shared fraction of clonotypes was about 5.4% for naive CD4, 3.5% for naive CD8, more than 2% for memory CD4, and approximately 0.4% for memory CD8. Sampling was limited to blood, and TCR repertoires in tissue likely differ from TCR repertoires in blood. Higher generation probabilities were observed for clonotypes shared by all four sorted-subset donors than for non-shared clonotypes.

Using the deep immunoSEQ assay, TCR CDR3 regions were amplified from genomic DNA by multiplex PCR. Genomic DNA extracted from each cell subset was distributed evenly over all wells of several immunoSEQ 96-well plates, and each plate served as one replicate. For sorted subsets, approximately 210 ng genomic DNA, equal to some 28,000 T cell genomes, was loaded into each replicate PCR. Purified libraries were measured with a Qubit 3.0 fluorometer, size-checked on a Bioanalyzer 2100, and measured again with the KAPA Library Quantification kit. Every immunoSEQ 96-well plate was sequenced on a separate single-read 150-cycle Illumina NextSeq 550 flow cell. The study's processing was this. Because the immunoSEQ output included only junctional sequences and no quality scores, the filtering could not be the same as the filtering used for full-length reads. To assign V/J genes and CDR3, sequences were annotated using PyIR, a Python wrapper for IgBLAST v1.9, with IMGT germline references. Reads were removed for weak V/J assignments (E-value above 1e-6), missing CDR3, stop codons, out-of-frame junctions, or ambiguous translated residues. A V3J clonotype was defined by an identical inferred V gene, J gene, and CDR3 amino acid sequence. To compute the percentage overlap between repertoires, the number of shared unique clonotypes was divided by the size of the smaller repertoire. RTK rarefaction, the Chao1 estimator, and Recon v2.1 estimates of unobserved clonotypes were used to assess repertoire richness. OLGA was used to compute generation probabilities for all TCRbeta clonotypes that the gDNA method yielded from several donors. Held by TCRdb, this immuneACCESS table contains in-frame sequences only and omits some clones. Under half of the omission traces to an unresolved V gene where checked; the cause of the rest is unknown. V and J calls and clone size are those listed in that table; D and trimming were worked out from the DNA. The sample table records around 560,000 clones; around 95% of these occur just once. The ten largest clones capture about 0.11% of the sample.

Points on this clone: Its antigen remains unidentified. No much larger clone exists at a distance of one base, and base qualities are not known.

CDR1 and CDR2 (SEHNR, FQNEAQ) derive from the germline V gene (reference sequence). Counted from cysteine to phenylalanine, this CDR3 has 15 amino acids. Only the CDR3 part of the read is kept: 45 bases, read in frame from the first base. V is shortened by 3 bases, J by 4 bases, and the region joining them spans 15 bases. CD8 naive samples were CD45RO-negative cells positively selected for CCR7, giving a CD45RA+CCR7+ population that excluded TemRA cells. The donors were healthy, HIV-negative adults with no recently reported acute infections or vaccinations. Only Caucasian adults living in Nashville, Tennessee, USA were represented among the donors. After blood collection by leukapheresis, PBMCs were isolated using Ficoll-Histopaque density gradient centrifugation and then cryopreserved in the vapor phase of liquid nitrogen. Analytical flow cytometry was used to check the purity and quantity of every magnetically sorted T cell population. Each sorted fraction had its genomic DNA isolated and then quantified by UV absorbance on a Nanodrop 2000c.

The chain is encoded by TRBV7-9 joined to TRBJ1-2, and possibly TRBD1, on 6 matching bases. This sequence originates from a woman aged 30 to 39 in good health. Sequencing used naive CD8+ T cells sorted from blood. Sample cell subset or site, as interpreted from the label and publication: CD45RA+CCR7+. CDR3 protein: CASSLLIQGLYGYTF. The DNA is as follows: TGTGCCAGCAGCTTGCTGATCCAGGGGCTCTATGGCTACACCTTC.